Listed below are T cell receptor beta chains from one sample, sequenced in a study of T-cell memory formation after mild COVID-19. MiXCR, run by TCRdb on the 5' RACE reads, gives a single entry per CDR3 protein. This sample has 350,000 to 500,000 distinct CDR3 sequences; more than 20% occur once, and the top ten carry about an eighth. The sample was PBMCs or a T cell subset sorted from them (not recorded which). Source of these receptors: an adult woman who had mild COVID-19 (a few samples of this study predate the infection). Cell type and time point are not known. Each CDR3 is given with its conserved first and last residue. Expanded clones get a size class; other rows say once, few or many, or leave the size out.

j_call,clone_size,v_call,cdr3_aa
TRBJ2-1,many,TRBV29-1,CSVGTSGRVDEQFF
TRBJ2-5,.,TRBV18,CASSPLGQRQETQYF
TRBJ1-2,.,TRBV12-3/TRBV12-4,CASSYKARAFGYTF
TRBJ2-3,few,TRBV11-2,CASSLGTSLRDTQYF
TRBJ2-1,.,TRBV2,CASSRQGYPEQFF
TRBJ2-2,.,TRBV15,CATSSRRTKRELFF
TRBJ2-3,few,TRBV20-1,CSARRGGHTDTQYF
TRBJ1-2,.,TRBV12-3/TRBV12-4,CASSLPARLYGYTF
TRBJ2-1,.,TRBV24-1,CATSDPSGRYNEQFF
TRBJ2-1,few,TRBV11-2,CASSNHQGVISYNEQFF
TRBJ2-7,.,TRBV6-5,CASSSPSDGHFYEQYF
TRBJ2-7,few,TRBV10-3,CAIKDSADEQYF
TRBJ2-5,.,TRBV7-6,CASSFGTYGGAETQYF
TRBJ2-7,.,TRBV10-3,CAIRGLAMAYEQYF
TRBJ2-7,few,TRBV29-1,CSVEGELAGRFYEQYF
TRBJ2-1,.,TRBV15,CATSRAGTGGIDEQFF
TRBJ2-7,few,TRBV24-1,CATSDFRGSRPYEQYF